This TCR beta chain was sequenced in a study of blood T cell repertoires in COVID-19. The CDR3 runs to 16 residues. The germline V gene encodes CDR1 MNHEY and CDR2 SVGEGT. Trimming cost V 6 bases and J 7 bases; bases outside gene matches: 12. Some clones are missing from TCRdb's copy, which holds only in-frame ones; the method was immunoSEQ multiplex PCR. Altogether a few hundred thousand clones are present, roughly 90% being singletons, with the ten largest covering about 3.9%. The sequence was collected from a woman aged 50 to 65 with active or convalescent COVID-19. The V call is TRBV6-2 or TRBV6-3, the J call TRBJ2-1, with 10 bases fitting TRBD2. Sequences were obtained from peripheral blood. The CDR3 reads CASSQIAGGKLNEQFF. CDR3 in DNA: TGTGCCAGCAGCCAAATAGCGGGGGGTAAGTTGAATGAGCAGTTCTTC.